A single sample gave rise to the 13 T cell receptor beta chains below, sequenced in a study of T cell repertoires in cytomegalovirus infection. One entry per CDR3 protein results from TCRdb running MiXCR on the reads. The table records 250,000 to 300,000 distinct CDR3 sequences, 25% of them present only once. Sequencing used PBMCs. These receptors were taken from a human donor in good health (CMV status not recorded). Some clones in this sample may be carry-over from other donors' samples.

This clonotype was counted a few times. This chain links TRBV18 with TRBJ2-1, with TRBD2 matching over 10 bases. This CDR3 comprises 17 residues. Germline CDR1 is KGHSH and CDR2 is LQKENI. V trimming: 3 bases; J trimming: 0 bases; junction bases outside the gene matches: 5. CDR3 DNA sequence: TGTGCCAGCTCACCTTTGCTAGCGGGGGTCTCCTACAATGAGCAGTTCTTC. It translates to CASSPLLAGVSYNEQFF.

This clonotype was counted at least ten times. V usage is TRBV7-9 and J usage is TRBJ2-5; D remains unclear. The ends were cut back, 8 bases at V and 4 bases at J, with 8 bases in the middle. Germline V gene lookup returns CDR1 SEHNR and CDR2 FQNEAQ (reference sequence). The CDR3 has 11 residues. The CDR3 bases are TGTGCCAGCGGATTTGGAGAGACCCAGTACTTC. It encodes CASGFGETQYF. Combining the CDR3 with reference TRBV7-9 and TRBJ2-5 gives the whole variable domain DTGVSQNPRHKITKRGQNVTFRCDPISEHNRLYWYRQTLGQGPEFLTYFQNEAQLEKSRLLSDRFSAERPKGSFSTLEIQRTEQGDSAMYLCASGFGETQYFGPGTRLLVL.

This chain uses TRBV20-1 with TRBJ2-1; TRBD2 agrees at 8 bases. The CDR3 extends over 14 amino acids. Trimming cost V 7 bases and J 0 bases; bases outside gene matches: 5. Looked up from germline, CDR1 is DFQATT and CDR2 is SNEGSKA (reference sequence). In DNA form, the CDR3 reads TGCAGTGGGACTAGCTCCAGCTCCTACAATGAGCAGTTCTTC. It codes for CSGTSSSSYNEQFF.

The chain has TRBV30 and TRBJ2-6, with 8 bases lining up with TRBD1. CDR3 size: 20 residues. Germline CDR1 reads GTSNPN; CDR2 reads SVGIG (reference sequence). The ends lost 0 bases at V and 0 bases at J; junction bases unmatched: 13. The CDR3 sequence: CAWSVRVIGTGGSGANVLTF. CDR3 bases: TGTGCCTGGAGTGTACGAGTGATAGGGACAGGTGGCTCTGGGGCCAACGTCCTGACTTTC.

This clonotype was seen more than once but under ten times. V is TRBV14 and J is TRBJ2-1, with TRBD1 matching over 9 bases. V dropped 8 bases and J dropped 8; count of bases not matched to a gene: 22. This CDR3 is 18 amino acids long. Germline CDR1 SGHDN, CDR2 FVKESK. The CDR3 here is CASRKTGGSSAGVDEQFF. The CDR3 DNA is TGTGCCAGCCGTAAGACAGGGGGTTCCAGCGCGGGAGTTGATGAGCAGTTCTTC. Variable domain in full (rest from reference TRBV14 and TRBJ2-1): EAGVTQFPSHSVIEKGQTVTLRCDPISGHDNLYWYRRVMGKEIKFLLHFVKESKQDESGMPNNRFLAERTGGTYSTLKVQPAELEDSGVYFCASRKTGGSSAGVDEQFFGPGTRLTVL.

This rearrangement joins TRBV12-3 or TRBV12-4 to TRBJ1-5; tentatively, D is TRBD1 (5 bases). The V gene lost 5 bases and the J gene lost 8 bases, with 16 bases spanning the gap. The CDR3 is 14 amino acids. DNA of the CDR3: TGTGCCAGCAGTCCTGGGACGGTCTTGGAGCCCCAGCATTTT. Translating it yields CASSPGTVLEPQHF.

The chain couples TRBV11-2 to TRBJ2-3; unclear D gene. Germline values: CDR1 SGHAT, CDR2 FQNNGV. The CDR3 sequence is 14 residues long. Between the trimmed V and J ends, which lost 7 bases and 2 bases, there was a span of 13 bases. Here the CDR3 reads CASTLDGATDTQYF. The CDR3 DNA reads TGTGCCAGCACTTTGGACGGAGCCACAGATACGCAGTATTTT.

This sequence joins TRBV6-2 or TRBV6-3 and TRBJ1-6; possible D gene TRBD1, 5 bases. Germline CDR1 reads MNHEY; CDR2 reads SVGEGT. The CDR3 contains 16 residues. V gave up 6 bases and J gave up 0 bases, with 12 bases separating them. The CDR3 coding sequence is TGTGCCAGCAGCCGGGACGGCAGCTCCTATAATTCACCCCTCCACTTT. It codes for CASSRDGSSYNSPLHF.

This clonotype has a count of ten or more. The rearrangement links TRBV7-2 to TRBJ1-4; TRBD1 matches at 10 bases. The J segment lost 7 bases and the V segment lost 1 base, leaving 3 bases of the junction unmatched. The CDR3 loop spans 15 amino acids. Germline CDR1 reads SGHTA; CDR2 reads FQGNSA. CDR3 DNA: TGTGCCAGCAGCTTAGGACAGGGGGCGTTTGAAAAACTGTTTTTT. It translates to CASSLGQGAFEKLFF. Variable domain in full (rest from reference TRBV7-2 and TRBJ1-4): GAGVSQSPSNKVTEKGKDVELRCDPISGHTALYWYRQSLGQGLEFLIYFQGNSAPDKSGLPSDRFSAERTGGSVSTLTIQRTQQEDSAVYLCASSLGQGAFEKLFFGSGTQLSVL.

This clonotype showed up many times. The V gene is TRBV28, the J gene TRBJ2-1; 9 nucleotides match TRBD2. CDR3 length equals 13 residues. Germline V gene sequence: CDR1 MDHEN, CDR2 SYDVKM. V was pared by 10 bases and J by 2 bases, with 3 bases of the junction left unmatched. Written as DNA, the CDR3 is TGTGCCATCCTAGCGGGAACCTACAATGAGCAGTTCTTC. This translates into CAILAGTYNEQFF.

In its sample, this clonotype was seen once. V is TRBV5-5 and J is TRBJ1-4; no reliable D call. In germline, CDR1 is SGHKS, CDR2 YYEKEE (reference sequence). CDR3 length: 14 amino acids. Between the trimmed V and J ends, which lost 6 bases and 7 bases, there was a span of 16 bases. The CDR3 reads CASTETPMSEKLFF. CDR3 coding DNA: TGTGCCAGCACTGAGACACCCATGAGTGAAAAACTGTTTTTT.

The V and J genes are TRBV5-5 and TRBJ2-4, with D perhaps being TRBD1 or TRBD2 (5 bases each). V lost 3 bases to trimming and J lost 0 bases, with 10 bases between them. This CDR3 contains 15 residues. CDR1 and CDR2 from the germline V gene are SGHKS and YYEKEE (reference sequence). The CDR3 nucleotides are TGTGCCAGCAGCTCCTCCGGGACAGCCAAAAACATTCAGTACTTC. It yields the protein CASSSSGTAKNIQYF.

This clonotype has only a few counts. V and J are TRBV2 and TRBJ2-3; D is possibly TRBD1 (5 bases). V lost 7 bases to trimming and J lost 4 bases, with 12 bases between them. This CDR3 is 13 amino acids long. CDR1 is SNHLY and CDR2 is FYNNEI in the germline V gene. The CDR3: CASIRGQADTQYF. In nucleotides, the CDR3 is TGTGCCAGCATTAGGGGTCAGGCAGATACGCAGTATTTT.